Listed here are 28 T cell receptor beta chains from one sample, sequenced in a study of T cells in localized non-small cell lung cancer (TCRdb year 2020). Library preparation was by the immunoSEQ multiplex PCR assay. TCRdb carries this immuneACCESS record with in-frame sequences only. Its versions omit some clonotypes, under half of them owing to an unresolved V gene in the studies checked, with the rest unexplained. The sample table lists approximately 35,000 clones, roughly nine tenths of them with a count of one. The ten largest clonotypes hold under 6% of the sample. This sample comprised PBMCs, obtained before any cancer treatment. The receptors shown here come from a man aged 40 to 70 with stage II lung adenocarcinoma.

Here the CDR3 DNA reads TGCGCCAGCGGTCCGAGGGGGGGGTTGGGAGAGACCCAGTACTTC. It yields the protein CASGPRGGLGETQYF. The V and J genes are TRBV10-2 and TRBJ2-5, with D possibly matching TRBD2 (7 bases). Germline V gives CDR1 WSHSY, CDR2 SAAADI. The CDR3 covers 15 residues. Trimming took off 8 bases at V and 4 bases at J, with 20 bases between the two ends.

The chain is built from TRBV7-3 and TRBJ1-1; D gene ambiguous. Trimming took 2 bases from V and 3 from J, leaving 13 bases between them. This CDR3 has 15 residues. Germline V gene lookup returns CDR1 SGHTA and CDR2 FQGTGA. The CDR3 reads CASSLSDGEDTEAFF. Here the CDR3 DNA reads TGTGCCAGCAGCTTATCGGACGGGGAGGACACTGAAGCTTTCTTT.

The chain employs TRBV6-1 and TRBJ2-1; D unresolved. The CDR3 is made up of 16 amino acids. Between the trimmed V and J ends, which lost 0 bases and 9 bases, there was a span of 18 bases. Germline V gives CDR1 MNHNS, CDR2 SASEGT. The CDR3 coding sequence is TGTGCCAGCAGTGAAGCCCCCCCACTGACCGGAACTGAGCAGTTCTTC. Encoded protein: CASSEAPPLTGTEQFF.

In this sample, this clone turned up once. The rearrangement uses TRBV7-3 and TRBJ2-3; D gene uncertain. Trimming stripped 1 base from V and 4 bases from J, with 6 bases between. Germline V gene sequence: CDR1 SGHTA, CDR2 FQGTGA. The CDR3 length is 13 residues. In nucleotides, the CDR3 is TGTGCCAGCAGCTTAAGTAGGGCAGATACGCAGTATTTT. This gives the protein CASSLSRADTQYF. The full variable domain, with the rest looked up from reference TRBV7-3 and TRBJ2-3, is GAGVSQTPSNKVTEKGKYVELRCDPISGHTALYWYRQSLGQGPEFLIYFQGTGAADDSGLPNDRFFAVRPEGSVSTLKIQRTERGDSAVYLCASSLSRADTQYFGPGTRLTVL.

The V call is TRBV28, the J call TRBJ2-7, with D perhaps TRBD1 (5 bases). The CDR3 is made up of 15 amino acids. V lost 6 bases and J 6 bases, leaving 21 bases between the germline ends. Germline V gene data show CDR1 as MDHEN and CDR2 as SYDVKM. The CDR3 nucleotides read TGTGCCAGCAGCCTCCCAACAGGCCTTAGGGGCGAGCAGTACTTC. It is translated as CASSLPTGLRGEQYF.

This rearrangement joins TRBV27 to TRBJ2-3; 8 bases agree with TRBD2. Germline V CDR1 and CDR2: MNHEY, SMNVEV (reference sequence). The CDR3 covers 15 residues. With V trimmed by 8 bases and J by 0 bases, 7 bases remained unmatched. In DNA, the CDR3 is TGTGCCAGCTCGACTAGCGCCTTTAGCACAGATACGCAGTATTTT. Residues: CASSTSAFSTDTQYF.

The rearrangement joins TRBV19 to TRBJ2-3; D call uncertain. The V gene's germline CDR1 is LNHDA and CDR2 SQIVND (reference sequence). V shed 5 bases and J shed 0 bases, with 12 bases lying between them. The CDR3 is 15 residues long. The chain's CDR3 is CASSPGRTSTDTQYF. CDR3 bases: TGTGCCAGTAGTCCAGGTAGAACTAGCACAGATACGCAGTATTTT.

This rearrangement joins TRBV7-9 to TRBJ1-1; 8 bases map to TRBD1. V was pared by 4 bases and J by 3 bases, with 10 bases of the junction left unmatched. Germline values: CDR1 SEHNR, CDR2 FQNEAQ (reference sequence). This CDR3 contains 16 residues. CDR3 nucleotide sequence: TGTGCCAGCAGCTCCCGACGGCGGACAGGGCACACTGAAGCTTTCTTT. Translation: CASSSRRRTGHTEAFF.

CDR3 protein: CSGGWTTGANEQFF. In DNA form, the CDR3 reads TGCAGCGGCGGTTGGACTACCGGAGCCAATGAGCAGTTCTTC. The chain employs TRBV29-1 and TRBJ2-1; tentatively, D is TRBD2 (6 bases). V was trimmed by 7 bases and J by 6 bases, leaving 19 bases between them. The germline V gene has CDR1 SQVTM and CDR2 ANQGSEA. The CDR3 sequence is 14 residues long.

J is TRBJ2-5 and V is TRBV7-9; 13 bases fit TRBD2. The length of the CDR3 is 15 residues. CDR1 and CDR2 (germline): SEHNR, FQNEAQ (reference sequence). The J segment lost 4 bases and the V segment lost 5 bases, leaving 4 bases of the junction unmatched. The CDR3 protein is CASSPRTSGRETQYF. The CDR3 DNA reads TGTGCCAGCAGCCCCAGGACTAGCGGGAGAGAGACCCAGTACTTC.

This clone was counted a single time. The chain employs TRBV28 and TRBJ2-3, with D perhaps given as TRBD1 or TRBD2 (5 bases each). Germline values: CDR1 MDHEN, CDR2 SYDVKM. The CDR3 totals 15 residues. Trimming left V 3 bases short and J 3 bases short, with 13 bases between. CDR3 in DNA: TGTGCCAGCAGTTTCATGGGACCTGAGACAGATACGCAGTATTTT. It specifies CASSFMGPETDTQYF.

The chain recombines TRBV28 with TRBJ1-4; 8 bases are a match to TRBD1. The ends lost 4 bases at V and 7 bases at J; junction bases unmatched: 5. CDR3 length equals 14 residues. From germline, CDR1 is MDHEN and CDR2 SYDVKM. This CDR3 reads CASSSGQESEKLFF. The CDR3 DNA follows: TGTGCCAGCAGTTCGGGACAGGAAAGTGAAAAACTGTTTTTT.

In nucleotides, the CDR3 is TGCGCCAGCAGCCAAGACCAGGCCAGCTCCTACGAGCAGTACTTC. It encodes CASSQDQASSYEQYF. The V gene is TRBV4-3, the J gene TRBJ2-7, with unresolved D. V dropped 0 bases and J dropped 0 bases, with 9 bases sitting between them. Germline assignment: CDR1 LGHNA and CDR2 YSLEER. This CDR3 spans 15 amino acids.

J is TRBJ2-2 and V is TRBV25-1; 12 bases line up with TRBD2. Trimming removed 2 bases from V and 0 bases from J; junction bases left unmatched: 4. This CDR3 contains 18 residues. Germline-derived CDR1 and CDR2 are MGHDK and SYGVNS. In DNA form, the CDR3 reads TGTGCCAGCAGTGAAGGGACTAGCGGGCGGCCGAACACCGGGGAGCTGTTTTTT. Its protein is CASSEGTSGRPNTGELFF.

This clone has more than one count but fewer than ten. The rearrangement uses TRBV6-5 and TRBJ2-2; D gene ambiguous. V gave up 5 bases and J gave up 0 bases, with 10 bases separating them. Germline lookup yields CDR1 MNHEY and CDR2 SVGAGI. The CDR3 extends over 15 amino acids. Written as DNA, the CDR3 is TGTGCCAGCAGTCCGACGGTGGCGAACACCGGGGAGCTGTTTTTT. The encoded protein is CASSPTVANTGELFF.

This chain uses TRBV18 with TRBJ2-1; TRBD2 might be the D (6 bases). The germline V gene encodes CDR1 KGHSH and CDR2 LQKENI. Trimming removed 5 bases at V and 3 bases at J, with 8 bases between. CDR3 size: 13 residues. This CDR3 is CASSGDFYNEQFF. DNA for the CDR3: TGTGCCAGCTCAGGGGACTTCTACAATGAGCAGTTCTTC.

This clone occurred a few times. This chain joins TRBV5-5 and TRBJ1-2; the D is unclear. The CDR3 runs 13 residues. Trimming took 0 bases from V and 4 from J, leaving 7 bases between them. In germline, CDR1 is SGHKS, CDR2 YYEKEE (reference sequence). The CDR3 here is CASSLAQSYGYTF. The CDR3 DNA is TGTGCCAGCAGCTTGGCCCAGAGCTATGGCTACACCTTC.

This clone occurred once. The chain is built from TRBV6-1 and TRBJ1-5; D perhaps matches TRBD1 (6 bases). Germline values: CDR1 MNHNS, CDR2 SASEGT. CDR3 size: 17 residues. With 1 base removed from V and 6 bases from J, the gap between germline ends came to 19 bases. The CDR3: CASSEGLQGAKVQPQHF. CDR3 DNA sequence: TGTGCCAGCAGTGAAGGTCTACAGGGAGCAAAAGTTCAGCCCCAGCATTTT.

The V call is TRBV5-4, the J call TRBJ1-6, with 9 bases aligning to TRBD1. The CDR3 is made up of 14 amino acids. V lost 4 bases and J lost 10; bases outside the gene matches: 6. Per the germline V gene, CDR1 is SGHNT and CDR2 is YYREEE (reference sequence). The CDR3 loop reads CASSPGQGGSPLHF. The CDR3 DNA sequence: TGTGCCAGCAGCCCGGGACAGGGTGGGTCACCCCTCCACTTT.

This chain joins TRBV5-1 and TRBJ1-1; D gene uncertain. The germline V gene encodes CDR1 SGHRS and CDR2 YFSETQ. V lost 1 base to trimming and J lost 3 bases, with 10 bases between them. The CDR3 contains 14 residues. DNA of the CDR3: TGCGCCAGCAGCTTGTTATCCGGGGACACTGAAGCTTTCTTT. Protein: CASSLLSGDTEAFF. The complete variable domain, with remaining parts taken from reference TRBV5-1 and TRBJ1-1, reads KAGVTQTPRYLIKTRGQQVTLSCSPISGHRSVSWYQQTPGQGLQFLFEYFSETQRNKGNFPGRFSGRQFSNSRSEMNVSTLELGDSALYLCASSLLSGDTEAFFGQGTRLTVV.

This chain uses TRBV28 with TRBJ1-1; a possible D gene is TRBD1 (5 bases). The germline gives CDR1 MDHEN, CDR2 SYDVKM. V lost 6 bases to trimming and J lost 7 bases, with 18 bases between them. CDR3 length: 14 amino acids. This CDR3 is CASSLGPSQNEAFF. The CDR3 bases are TGTGCCAGCAGCCTGGGACCAAGCCAAAATGAAGCTTTCTTT.

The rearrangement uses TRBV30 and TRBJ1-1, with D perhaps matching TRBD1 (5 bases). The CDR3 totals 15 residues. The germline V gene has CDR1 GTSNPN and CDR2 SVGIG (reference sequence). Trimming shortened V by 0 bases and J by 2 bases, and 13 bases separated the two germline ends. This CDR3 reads CAWSVWGGTNTEAFF. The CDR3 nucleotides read TGTGCCTGGAGTGTATGGGGTGGGACCAACACTGAAGCTTTCTTT.

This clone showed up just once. In DNA form, the CDR3 reads TGTGCCAGCAGCTCTCTAGCGGGAGGCTTGACCGGGGAGCTGTTTTTT. Translating gives CASSSLAGGLTGELFF. The chain links TRBV5-6 to TRBJ2-2; TRBD2 matches 11 bases. V lost 3 bases to trimming and J lost 5 bases; unmatched junction nucleotides: 6. Germline V CDR1 and CDR2: SGHDT, YYEEEE. This CDR3 is 16 amino acids long.

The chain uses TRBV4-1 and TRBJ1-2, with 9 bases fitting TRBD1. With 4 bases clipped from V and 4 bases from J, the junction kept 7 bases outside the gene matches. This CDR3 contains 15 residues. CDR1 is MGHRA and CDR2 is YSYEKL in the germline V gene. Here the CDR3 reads CASSLGQGSSYGYTF. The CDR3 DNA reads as TGCGCCAGCAGCCTGGGACAGGGCTCAAGCTATGGCTACACCTTC.

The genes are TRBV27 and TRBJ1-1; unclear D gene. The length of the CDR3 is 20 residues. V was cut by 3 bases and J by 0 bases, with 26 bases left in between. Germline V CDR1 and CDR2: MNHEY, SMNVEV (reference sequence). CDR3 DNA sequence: TGTGCCAGCAGTTTCCCTTTCCTCCCCGAGACGATCTCTATGAACACTGAAGCTTTCTTT. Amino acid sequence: CASSFPFLPETISMNTEAFF.

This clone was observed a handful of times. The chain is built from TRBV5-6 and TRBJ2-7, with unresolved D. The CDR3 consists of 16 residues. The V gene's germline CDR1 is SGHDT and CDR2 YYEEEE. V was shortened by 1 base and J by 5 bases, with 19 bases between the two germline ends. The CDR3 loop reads CASSLTGSPAWNEQYF. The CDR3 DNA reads TGTGCCAGCAGCTTGACGGGCTCGCCCGCGTGGAACGAGCAGTACTTC.

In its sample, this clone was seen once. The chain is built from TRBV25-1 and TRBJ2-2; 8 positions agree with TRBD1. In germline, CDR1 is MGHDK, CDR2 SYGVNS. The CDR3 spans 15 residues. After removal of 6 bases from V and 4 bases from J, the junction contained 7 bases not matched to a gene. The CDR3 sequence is CASRARTGLTGELFF. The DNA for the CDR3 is TGTGCCAGCAGAGCTAGGACAGGGCTCACCGGGGAGCTGTTTTTT.

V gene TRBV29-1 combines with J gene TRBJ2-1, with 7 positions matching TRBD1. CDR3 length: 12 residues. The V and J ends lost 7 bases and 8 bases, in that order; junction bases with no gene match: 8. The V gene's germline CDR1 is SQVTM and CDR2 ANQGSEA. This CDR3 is CSAPGGPDEQFF. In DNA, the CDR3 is TGCAGCGCTCCAGGGGGACCCGATGAGCAGTTCTTC.